Listed here is a single T cell receptor (beta chain). No antigen is known for it. The CDR3 covers 13 residues. V was trimmed by 5 bases and J by 5 bases, leaving 12 bases between them. The germline CDR1 and CDR2 sequences are SGHAT and FQDESV (reference sequence). Unique molecular identifiers were in the cDNA, with template-switch universal primer binding. Via MiXCR, TCRdb re-called the 5' RACE reads, giving one row per CDR3 protein. The table has 450,000 or so distinct CDR3 sequences, 14% seen once. Healthy Caucasians alone served as donors. This entry comes from a study of identical twins. Study results and caveats: Beta out-of-frame twin sharing showed a weaker excess.

This sample was also put to use in a study of yellow fever vaccine responses in identical twins.

The rearrangement joins TRBV11-1 to TRBJ1-1; unclear D gene. The specimen was CD4+ T cells sorted from blood. The clonotype comes from a woman aged 18-29 years in good health. The CDR3 reads CASSPTAGTEAFF. In DNA form, the CDR3 reads TGTGCCAGCAGCCCCACGGCGGGGACTGAAGCTTTCTTT.